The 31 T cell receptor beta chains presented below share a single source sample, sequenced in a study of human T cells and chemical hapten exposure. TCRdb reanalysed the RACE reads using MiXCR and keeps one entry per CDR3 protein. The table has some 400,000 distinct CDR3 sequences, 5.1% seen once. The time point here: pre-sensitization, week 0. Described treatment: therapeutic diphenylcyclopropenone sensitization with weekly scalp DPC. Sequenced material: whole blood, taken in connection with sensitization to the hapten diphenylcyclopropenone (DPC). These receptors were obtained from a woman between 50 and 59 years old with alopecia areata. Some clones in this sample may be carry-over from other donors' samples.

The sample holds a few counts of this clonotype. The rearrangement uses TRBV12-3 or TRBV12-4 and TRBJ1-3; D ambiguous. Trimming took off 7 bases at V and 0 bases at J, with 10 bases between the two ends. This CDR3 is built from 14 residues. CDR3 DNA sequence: TGTGCCAGCAATGGCGGTAACTCTGGAAACACCATATATTTT. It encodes CASNGGNSGNTIYF.

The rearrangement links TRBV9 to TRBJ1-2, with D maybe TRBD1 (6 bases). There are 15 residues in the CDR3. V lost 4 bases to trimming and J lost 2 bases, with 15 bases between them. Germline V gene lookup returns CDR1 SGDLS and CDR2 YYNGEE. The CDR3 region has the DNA TGTGCCAGCAGCCCCGAACGGGGGACAAACTATGGCTACACCTTC. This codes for CASSPERGTNYGYTF.

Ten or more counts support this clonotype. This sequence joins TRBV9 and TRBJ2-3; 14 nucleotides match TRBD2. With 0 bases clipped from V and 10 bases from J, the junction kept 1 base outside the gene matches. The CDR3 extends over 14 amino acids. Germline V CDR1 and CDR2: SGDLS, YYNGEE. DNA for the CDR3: TGTGCCAGCAGCGTAGGGGGACTAGCGGGGGCGCAGTATTTT. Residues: CASSVGGLAGAQYF.

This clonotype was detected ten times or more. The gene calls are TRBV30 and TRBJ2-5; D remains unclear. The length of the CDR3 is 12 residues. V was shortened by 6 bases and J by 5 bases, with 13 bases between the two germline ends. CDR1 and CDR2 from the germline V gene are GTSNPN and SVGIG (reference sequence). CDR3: CACSLRFETQYF. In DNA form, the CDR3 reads TGTGCCTGCTCCCTAAGGTTCGAGACCCAGTACTTC.

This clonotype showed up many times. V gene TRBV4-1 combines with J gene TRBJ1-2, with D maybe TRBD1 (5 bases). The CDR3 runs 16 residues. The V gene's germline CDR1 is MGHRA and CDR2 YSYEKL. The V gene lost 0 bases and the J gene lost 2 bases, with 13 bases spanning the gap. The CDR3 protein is CASSQDPGRENYGYTF. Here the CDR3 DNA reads TGCGCCAGCAGCCAAGATCCCGGCAGGGAGAACTATGGCTACACCTTC.

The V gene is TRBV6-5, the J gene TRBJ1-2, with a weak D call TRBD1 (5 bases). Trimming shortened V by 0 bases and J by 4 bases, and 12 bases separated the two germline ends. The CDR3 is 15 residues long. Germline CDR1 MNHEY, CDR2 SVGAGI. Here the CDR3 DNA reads TGTGCCAGCAGTTACTCGACTAGGACATTCTATGGCTACACCTTC. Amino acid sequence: CASSYSTRTFYGYTF.

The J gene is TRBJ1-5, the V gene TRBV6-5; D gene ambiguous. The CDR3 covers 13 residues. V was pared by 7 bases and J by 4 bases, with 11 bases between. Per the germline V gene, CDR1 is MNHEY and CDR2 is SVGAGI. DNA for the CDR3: TGTGCCAGCACCCGCTCAGTGAATCAGCCCCAGCATTTT. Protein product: CASTRSVNQPQHF.

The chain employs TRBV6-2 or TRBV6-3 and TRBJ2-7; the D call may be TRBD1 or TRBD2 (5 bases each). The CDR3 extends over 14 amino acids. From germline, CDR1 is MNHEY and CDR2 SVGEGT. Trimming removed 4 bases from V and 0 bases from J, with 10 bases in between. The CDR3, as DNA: TGTGCCAGCAGTTCCGGGACGGACTCCTACGAGCAGTACTTC. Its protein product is CASSSGTDSYEQYF.

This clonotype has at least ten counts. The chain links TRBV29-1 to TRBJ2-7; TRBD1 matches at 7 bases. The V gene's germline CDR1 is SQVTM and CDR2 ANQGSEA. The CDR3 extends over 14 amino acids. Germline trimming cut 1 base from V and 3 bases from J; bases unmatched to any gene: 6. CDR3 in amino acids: CSVEGGTDYYEQYF. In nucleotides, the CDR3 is TGCAGCGTTGAAGGGGGGACAGATTACTACGAGCAGTACTTC.

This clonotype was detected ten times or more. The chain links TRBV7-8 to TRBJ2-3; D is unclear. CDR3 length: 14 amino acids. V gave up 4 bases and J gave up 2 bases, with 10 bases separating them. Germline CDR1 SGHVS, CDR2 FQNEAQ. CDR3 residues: CASSSGSATDTQYF. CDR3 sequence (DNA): TGTGCCAGCAGCTCAGGATCTGCCACAGATACGCAGTATTTT. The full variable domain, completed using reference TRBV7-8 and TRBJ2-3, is GAGVSQSPRYKVAKRGQDVALRCDPISGHVSLFWYQQALGQGPEFLTYFQNEAQLDKSGLPSDRFFAERPEGSVSTLKIQRTQQEDSAVYLCASSSGSATDTQYFGPGTRLTVL.

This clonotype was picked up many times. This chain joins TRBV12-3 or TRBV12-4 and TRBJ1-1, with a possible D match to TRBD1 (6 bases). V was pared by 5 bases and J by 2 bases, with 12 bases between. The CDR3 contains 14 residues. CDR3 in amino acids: CASSQLDRNTEAFF. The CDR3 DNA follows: TGTGCCAGCAGTCAGCTGGACAGAAACACTGAAGCTTTCTTT.

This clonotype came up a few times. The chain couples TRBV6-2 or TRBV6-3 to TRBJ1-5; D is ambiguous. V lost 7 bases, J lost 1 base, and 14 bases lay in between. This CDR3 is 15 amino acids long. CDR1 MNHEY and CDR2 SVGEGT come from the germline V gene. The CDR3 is CASTEGRRSNQPQHF. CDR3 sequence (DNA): TGTGCCAGCACGGAGGGCAGGCGGAGCAATCAGCCCCAGCATTTT.

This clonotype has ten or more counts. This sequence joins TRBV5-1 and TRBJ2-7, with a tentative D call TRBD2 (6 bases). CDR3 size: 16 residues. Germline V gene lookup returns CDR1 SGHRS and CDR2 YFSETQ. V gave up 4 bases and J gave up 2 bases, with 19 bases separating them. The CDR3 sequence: CASSRGSAGQAYEQYF. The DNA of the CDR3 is TGCGCCAGCAGCCGCGGATCCGCGGGGCAAGCCTACGAGCAGTACTTC.

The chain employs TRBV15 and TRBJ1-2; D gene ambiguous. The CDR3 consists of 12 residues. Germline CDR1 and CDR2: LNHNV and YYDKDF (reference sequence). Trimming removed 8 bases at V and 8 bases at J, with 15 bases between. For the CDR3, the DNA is TGTGCCACCGCCCCTACTTCTGGGGGCTACACCTTC. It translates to CATAPTSGGYTF.

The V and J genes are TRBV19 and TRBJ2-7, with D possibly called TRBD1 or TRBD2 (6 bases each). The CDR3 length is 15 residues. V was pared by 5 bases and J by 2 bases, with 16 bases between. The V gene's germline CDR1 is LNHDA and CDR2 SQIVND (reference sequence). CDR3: CASSRRQGRPYEQYF. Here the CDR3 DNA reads TGTGCCAGTAGTCGTCGGCAGGGGAGGCCCTACGAGCAGTACTTC. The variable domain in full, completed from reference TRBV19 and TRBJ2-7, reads DGGITQSPKYLFRKEGQNVTLSCEQNLNHDAMYWYRQDPGQGLRLIYYSQIVNDFQKGDIAEGYSVSREKKESFPLTVTSAQKNPTAFYLCASSRRQGRPYEQYFGPGTRLTVT.

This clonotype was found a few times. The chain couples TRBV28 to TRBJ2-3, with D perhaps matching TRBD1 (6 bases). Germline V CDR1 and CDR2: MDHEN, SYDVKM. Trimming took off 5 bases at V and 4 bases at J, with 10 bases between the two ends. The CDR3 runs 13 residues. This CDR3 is CASSNTGSDTQYF. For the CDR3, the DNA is TGTGCCAGCAGTAACACAGGGTCAGATACGCAGTATTTT.

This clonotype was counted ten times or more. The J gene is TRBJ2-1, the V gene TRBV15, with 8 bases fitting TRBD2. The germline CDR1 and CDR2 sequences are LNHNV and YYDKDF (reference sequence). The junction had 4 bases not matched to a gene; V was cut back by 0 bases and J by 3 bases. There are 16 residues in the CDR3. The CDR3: CATSRDPSGGYNEQFF. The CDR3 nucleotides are TGTGCCACCAGCAGAGATCCCAGCGGGGGCTACAATGAGCAGTTCTTC.

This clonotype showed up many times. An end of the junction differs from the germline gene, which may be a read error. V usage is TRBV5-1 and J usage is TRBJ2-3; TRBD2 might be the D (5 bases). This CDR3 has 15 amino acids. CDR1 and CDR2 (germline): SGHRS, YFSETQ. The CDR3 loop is CASSLAAASTDTQYF. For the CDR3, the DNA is TGTGCCAGCAGTTTAGCAGCGGCTAGCACAGATACGCAGTATTTT.

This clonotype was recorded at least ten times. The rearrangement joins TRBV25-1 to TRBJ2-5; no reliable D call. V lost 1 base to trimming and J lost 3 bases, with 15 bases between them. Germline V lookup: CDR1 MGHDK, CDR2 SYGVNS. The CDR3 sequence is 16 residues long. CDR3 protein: CASSELSRLFKETQYF. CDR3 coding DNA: TGTGCCAGCAGTGAATTATCGAGACTCTTCAAAGAGACCCAGTACTTC. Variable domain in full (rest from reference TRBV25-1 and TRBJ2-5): EADIYQTPRYLVIGTGKKITLECSQTMGHDKMYWYQQDPGMELHLIHYSYGVNSTEKGDLSSESTVSRIRTEHFPLTLESARPSHTSQYLCASSELSRLFKETQYFGPGTRLLVL.

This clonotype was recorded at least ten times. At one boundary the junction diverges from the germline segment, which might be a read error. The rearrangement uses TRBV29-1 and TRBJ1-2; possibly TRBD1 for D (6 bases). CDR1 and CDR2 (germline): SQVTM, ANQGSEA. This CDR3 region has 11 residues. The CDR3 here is CSVAGEHGYTF. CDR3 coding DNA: TGCAGCGTTGCAGGGGAACATGGGTACACCTTC.

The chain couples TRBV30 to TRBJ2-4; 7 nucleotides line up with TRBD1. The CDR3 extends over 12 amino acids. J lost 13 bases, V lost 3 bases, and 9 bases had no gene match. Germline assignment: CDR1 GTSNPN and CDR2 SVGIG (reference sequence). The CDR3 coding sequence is TGTGCCTGGAGCCCGCCGGGACAGCGGCAGTACTTC. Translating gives CAWSPPGQRQYF.

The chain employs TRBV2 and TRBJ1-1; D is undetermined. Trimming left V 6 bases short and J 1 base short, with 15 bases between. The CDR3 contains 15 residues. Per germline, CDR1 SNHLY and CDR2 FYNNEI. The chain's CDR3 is CASSGVRRGNTEAFF. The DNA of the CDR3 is TGTGCCAGCAGCGGGGTCCGGCGCGGGAACACTGAAGCTTTCTTT.

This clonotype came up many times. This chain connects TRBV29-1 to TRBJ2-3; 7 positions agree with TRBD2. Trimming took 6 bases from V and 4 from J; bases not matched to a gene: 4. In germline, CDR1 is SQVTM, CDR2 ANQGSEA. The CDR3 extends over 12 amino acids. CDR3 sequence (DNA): TGCAGCGTCGGGGGAGGGCCAGATACGCAGTATTTT. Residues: CSVGGGPDTQYF.

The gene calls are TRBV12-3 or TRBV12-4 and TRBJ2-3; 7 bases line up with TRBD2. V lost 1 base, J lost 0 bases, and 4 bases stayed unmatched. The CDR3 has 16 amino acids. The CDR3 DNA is TGTGCCAGCAGTTTAGGAGCGGGAATCAGCACAGATACGCAGTATTTT. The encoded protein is CASSLGAGISTDTQYF.

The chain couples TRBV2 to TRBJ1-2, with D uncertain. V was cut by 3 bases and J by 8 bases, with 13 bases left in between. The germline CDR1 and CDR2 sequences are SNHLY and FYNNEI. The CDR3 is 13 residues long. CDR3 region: CASSELGIGGYTF. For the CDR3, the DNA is TGTGCCAGCAGTGAGTTAGGAATAGGGGGCTACACCTTC.

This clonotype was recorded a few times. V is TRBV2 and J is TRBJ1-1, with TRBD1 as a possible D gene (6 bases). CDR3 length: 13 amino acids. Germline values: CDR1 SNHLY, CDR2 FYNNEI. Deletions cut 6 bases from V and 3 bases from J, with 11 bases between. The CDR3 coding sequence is TGTGCCAGCAGGGACAGTGAAGACACTGAAGCTTTCTTT. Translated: CASRDSEDTEAFF.

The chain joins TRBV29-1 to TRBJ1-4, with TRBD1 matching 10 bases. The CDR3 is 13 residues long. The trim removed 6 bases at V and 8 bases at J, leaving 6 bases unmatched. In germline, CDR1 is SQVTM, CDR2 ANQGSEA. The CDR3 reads CSVRTGGEEKLFF. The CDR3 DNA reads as TGCAGCGTCCGGACAGGGGGAGAGGAAAAACTGTTTTTT.

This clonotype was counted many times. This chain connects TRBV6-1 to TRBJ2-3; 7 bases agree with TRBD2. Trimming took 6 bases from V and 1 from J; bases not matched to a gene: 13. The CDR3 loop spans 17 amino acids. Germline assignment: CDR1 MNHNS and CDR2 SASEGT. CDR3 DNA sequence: TGTGCCAGCAGCCAAAGCGGGACGGCGTCTCGCACAGATACGCAGTATTTT. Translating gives CASSQSGTASRTDTQYF.

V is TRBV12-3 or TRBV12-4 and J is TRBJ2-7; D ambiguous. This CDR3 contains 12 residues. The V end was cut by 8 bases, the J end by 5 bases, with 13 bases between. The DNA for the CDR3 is TGTGCCAGCGCAGAACGCCCCCACGAGCAGTACTTC. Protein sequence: CASAERPHEQYF.

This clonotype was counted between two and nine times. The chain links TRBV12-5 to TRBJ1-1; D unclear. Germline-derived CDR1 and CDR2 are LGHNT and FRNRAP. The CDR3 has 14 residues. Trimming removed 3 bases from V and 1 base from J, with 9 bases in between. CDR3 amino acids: CASGFNPKNTEAFF. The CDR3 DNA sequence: TGTGCTAGTGGTTTTAACCCTAAGAACACTGAAGCTTTCTTT.

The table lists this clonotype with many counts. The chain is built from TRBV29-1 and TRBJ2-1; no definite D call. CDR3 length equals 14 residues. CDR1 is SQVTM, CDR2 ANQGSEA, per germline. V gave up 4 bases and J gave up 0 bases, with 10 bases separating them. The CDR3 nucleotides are TGCAGCGTTGTTGGTGTTAGCTCCTACAATGAGCAGTTCTTC. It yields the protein CSVVGVSSYNEQFF.